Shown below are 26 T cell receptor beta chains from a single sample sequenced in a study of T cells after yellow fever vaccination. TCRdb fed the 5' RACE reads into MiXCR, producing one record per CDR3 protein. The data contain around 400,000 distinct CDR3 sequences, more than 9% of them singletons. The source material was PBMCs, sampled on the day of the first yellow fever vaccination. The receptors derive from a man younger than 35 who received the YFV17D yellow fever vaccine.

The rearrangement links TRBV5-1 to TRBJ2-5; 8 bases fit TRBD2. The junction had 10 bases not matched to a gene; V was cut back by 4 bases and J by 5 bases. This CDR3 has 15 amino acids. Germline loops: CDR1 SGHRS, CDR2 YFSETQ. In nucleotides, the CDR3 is TGCGCCAGCAGCCACTCGGAGCCGGGGGGGGAGACCCAGTACTTC. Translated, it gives CASSHSEPGGETQYF.

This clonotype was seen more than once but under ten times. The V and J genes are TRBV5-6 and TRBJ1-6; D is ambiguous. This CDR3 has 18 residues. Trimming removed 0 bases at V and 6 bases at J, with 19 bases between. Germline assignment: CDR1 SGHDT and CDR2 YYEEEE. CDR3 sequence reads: CASSLAGEIWLSNSPLHF. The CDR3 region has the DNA TGTGCCAGCAGCTTGGCCGGAGAGATTTGGTTGAGTAATTCACCCCTCCACTTT.

CDR3 protein: CASSQGSGGKGNTIYF. The CDR3, as DNA: TGTGCCAGCAGCCAAGGTTCGGGGGGCAAGGGAAACACCATATATTTT. The chain combines TRBV3-1 with TRBJ1-3; a weak D match, TRBD1 (6 bases). The CDR3 runs 16 residues. Germline-derived CDR1 and CDR2 are LGHDT and YNNKEL (reference sequence). V lost 1 base and J lost 4, with 14 bases in between.

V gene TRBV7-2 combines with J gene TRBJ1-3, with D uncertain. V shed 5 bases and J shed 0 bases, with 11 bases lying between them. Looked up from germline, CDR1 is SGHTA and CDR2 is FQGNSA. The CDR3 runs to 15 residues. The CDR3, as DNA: TGTGCCAGCAGCCTCTTGTCCCACTCTGGAAACACCATATATTTT. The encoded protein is CASSLLSHSGNTIYF.

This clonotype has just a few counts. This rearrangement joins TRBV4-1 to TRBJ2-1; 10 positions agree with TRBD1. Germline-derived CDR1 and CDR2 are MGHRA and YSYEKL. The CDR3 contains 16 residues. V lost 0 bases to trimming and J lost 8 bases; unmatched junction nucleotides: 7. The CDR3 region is CASSQERGDRGYEQFF. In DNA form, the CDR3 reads TGCGCCAGCAGCCAAGAAAGAGGGGACAGGGGATATGAGCAGTTCTTC.

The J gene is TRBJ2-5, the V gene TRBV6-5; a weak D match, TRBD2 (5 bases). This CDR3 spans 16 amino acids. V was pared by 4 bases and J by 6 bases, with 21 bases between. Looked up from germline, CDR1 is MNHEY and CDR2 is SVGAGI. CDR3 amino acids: CASSWSWAPNGKTQYF. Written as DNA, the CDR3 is TGTGCCAGCAGTTGGTCGTGGGCCCCGAACGGGAAGACCCAGTACTTC.

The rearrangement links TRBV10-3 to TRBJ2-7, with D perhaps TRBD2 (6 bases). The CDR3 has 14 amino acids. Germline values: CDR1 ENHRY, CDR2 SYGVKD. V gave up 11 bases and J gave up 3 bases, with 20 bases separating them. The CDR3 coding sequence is TGTGCCTGGCAAGTGGCGGGGCTATACTACGAGCAGTACGTC. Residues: CAWQVAGLYYEQYV.

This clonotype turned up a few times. Here the CDR3 reads CSVVLSTDTQYF. Here the CDR3 DNA reads TGCAGCGTTGTTCTCAGCACAGATACGCAGTATTTT. V is TRBV29-1 and J is TRBJ2-3; D call uncertain. The CDR3 covers 12 residues. Germline V gives CDR1 SQVTM, CDR2 ANQGSEA. The V gene lost 4 bases and the J gene lost 0 bases, with 5 bases spanning the gap.

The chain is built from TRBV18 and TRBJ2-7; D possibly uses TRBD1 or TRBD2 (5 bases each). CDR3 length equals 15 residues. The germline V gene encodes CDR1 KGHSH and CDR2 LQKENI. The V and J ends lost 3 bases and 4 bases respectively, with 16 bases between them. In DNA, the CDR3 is TGTGCCAGCTCACCCCGCTCGAGGGGCTGGTACGAGCAGTACTTC. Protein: CASSPRSRGWYEQYF.

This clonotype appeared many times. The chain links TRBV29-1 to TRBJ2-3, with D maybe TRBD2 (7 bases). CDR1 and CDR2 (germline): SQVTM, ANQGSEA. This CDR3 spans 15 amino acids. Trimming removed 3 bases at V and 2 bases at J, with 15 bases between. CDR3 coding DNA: TGCAGCGTTGAGGGGGGGCGAGGGGTCACAGATACGCAGTATTTT. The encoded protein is CSVEGGRGVTDTQYF.

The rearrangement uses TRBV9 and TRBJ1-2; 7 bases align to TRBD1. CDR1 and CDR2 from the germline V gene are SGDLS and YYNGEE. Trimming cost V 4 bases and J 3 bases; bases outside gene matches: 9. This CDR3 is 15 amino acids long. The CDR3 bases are TGTGCCAGCAGCCCACGGGACAGTTCCTACTATGGCTACACCTTC. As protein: CASSPRDSSYYGYTF.

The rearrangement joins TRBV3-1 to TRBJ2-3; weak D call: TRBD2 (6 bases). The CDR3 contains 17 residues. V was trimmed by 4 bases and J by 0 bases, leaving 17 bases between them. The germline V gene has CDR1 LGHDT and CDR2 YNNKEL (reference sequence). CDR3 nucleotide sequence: TGTGCCAGCAGCCCGGGGACTTGGATCGGTAGCACAGATACGCAGTATTTT. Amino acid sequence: CASSPGTWIGSTDTQYF.

The CDR3 coding sequence is TGCAGTGCTAGAGATCCCACGACTAGCGGGCCTCGCACAGATACGCAGTATTTT. It yields the protein CSARDPTTSGPRTDTQYF. The rearrangement joins TRBV20-1 to TRBJ2-3; TRBD2 matches 10 bases. V was pared by 0 bases and J by 1 base, with 10 bases of the junction left unmatched. Germline-derived CDR1 and CDR2 are DFQATT and SNEGSKA (reference sequence). The CDR3 is 18 residues long.

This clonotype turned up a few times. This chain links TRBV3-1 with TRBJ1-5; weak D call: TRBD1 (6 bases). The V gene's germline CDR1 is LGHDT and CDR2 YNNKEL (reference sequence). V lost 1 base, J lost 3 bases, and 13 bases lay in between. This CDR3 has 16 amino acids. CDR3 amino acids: CASSQGPGQPNQPQHF. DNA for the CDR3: TGTGCCAGCAGCCAAGGCCCAGGACAGCCCAATCAGCCCCAGCATTTT. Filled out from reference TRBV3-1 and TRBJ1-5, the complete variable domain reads DTAVSQTPKYLVTQMGNDKSIKCEQNLGHDTMYWYKQDSKKFLKIMFSYNNKELIINETVPNRFSPKSPDKAHLNLHINSLELGDSAVYFCASSQGPGQPNQPQHFGDGTRLSIL.

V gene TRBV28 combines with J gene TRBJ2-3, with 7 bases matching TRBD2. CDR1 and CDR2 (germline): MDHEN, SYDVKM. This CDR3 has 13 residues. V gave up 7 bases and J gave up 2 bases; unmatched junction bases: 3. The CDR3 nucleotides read TGTGCCAGCACGCGGGGGTCCACAGATACGCAGTATTTT. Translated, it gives CASTRGSTDTQYF.

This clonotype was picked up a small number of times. This CDR3 is CASSGLQGGRGDTQYF. CDR3 in DNA: TGTGCCAGCAGTGGCCTGCAGGGGGGCCGTGGAGATACGCAGTATTTT. The rearrangement uses TRBV6-1 and TRBJ2-3; D may be TRBD1 (7 bases). This CDR3 has 16 residues. Trimming shortened V by 4 bases and J by 5 bases, and 19 bases separated the two germline ends. Germline CDR1 MNHNS, CDR2 SASEGT.

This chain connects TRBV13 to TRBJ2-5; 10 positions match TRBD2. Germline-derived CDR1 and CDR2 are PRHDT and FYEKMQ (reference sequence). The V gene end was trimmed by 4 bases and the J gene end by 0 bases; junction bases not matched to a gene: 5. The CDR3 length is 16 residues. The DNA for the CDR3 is TGTGCCAGCAGCTCCGTAGCGGGGGGCAACCAAGAGACCCAGTACTTC. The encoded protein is CASSSVAGGNQETQYF. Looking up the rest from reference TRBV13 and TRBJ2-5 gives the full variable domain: AAGVIQSPRHLIKEKRETATLKCYPIPRHDTVYWYQQGPGQDPQFLISFYEKMQSDKGSIPDRFSAQQFSDYHSELNMSSLELGDSALYFCASSSVAGGNQETQYFGPGTRLLVL.

CDR3 coding DNA: TGTGCCAGCATCTCTGGAAACACCATATATTTT. Translation: CASISGNTIYF. The chain uses TRBV27 and TRBJ1-3; no clear D. Germline assignment: CDR1 MNHEY and CDR2 SMNVEV (reference sequence). Trimming took off 7 bases at V and 0 bases at J, with 1 base between the two ends. This CDR3 region has 11 residues.

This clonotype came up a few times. CDR3 sequence (DNA): TGTGCCAGCAGGTTAACAGGTGGCGGGGTTGGCTACACCTTC. Translating gives CASRLTGGGVGYTF. The chain is built from TRBV7-2 and TRBJ1-2, with D possibly TRBD1 on 5 matching bases. The CDR3 is 14 residues long. The V end lost 6 bases, the J end lost 7 bases, and 18 bases lay between the germline ends. Looked up from germline, CDR1 is SGHTA and CDR2 is FQGNSA.

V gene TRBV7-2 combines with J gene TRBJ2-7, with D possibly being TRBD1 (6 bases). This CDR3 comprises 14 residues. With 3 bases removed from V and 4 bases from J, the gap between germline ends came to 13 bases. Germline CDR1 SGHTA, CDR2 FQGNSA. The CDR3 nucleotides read TGTGCCAGCAGCTTCTCCGGGACACGGTACGAGCAGTACTTC. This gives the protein CASSFSGTRYEQYF.

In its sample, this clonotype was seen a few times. CDR3 region: CASSDRMGGANVLTF. The CDR3 DNA sequence: TGCGCCAGCAGTGACCGGATGGGGGGGGCCAACGTCCTGACTTTC. The V call is TRBV10-2, the J call TRBJ2-6; D gene unclear. Germline V gene data show CDR1 as WSHSY and CDR2 as SAAADI. The CDR3 runs 15 residues. V was trimmed by 3 bases and J by 4 bases, leaving 10 bases between them.

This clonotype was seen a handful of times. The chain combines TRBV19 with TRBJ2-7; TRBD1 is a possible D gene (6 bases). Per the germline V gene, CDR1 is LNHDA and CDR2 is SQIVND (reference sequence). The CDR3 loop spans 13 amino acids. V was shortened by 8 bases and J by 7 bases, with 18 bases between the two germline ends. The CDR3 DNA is TGTGCCAGTCAGCCCACAGGGATCCGGGAGCAGTACTTC. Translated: CASQPTGIREQYF. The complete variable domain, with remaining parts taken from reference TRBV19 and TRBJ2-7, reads DGGITQSPKYLFRKEGQNVTLSCEQNLNHDAMYWYRQDPGQGLRLIYYSQIVNDFQKGDIAEGYSVSREKKESFPLTVTSAQKNPTAFYLCASQPTGIREQYFGPGTRLTVT.

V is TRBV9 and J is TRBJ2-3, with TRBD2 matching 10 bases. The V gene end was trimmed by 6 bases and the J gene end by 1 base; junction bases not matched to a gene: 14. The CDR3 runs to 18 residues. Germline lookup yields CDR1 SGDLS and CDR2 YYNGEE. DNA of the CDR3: TGTGCCAGCACGCGAGCCCCTTCTAGCGGGGGACGCACAGATACGCAGTATTTT. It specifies CASTRAPSSGGRTDTQYF. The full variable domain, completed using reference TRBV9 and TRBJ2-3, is DSGVTQTPKHLITATGQRVTLRCSPRSGDLSVYWYQQSLDQGLQFLIQYYNGEERAKGNILERFSAQQFPDLHSELNLSSLELGDSALYFCASTRAPSSGGRTDTQYFGPGTRLTVL.

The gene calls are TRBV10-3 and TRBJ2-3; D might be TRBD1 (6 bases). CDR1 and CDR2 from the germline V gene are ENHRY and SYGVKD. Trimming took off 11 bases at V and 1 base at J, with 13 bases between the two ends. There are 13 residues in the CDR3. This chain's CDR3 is CAARQDGTDTQYF. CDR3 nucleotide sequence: TGTGCCGCACGACAGGACGGCACAGATACGCAGTATTTT.

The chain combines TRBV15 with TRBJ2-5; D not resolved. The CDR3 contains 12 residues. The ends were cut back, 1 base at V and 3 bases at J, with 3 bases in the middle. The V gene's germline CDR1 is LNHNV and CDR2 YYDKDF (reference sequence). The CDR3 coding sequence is TGTGCCACCAGCAGAGTGGAAGAGACCCAGTACTTC. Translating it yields CATSRVEETQYF.

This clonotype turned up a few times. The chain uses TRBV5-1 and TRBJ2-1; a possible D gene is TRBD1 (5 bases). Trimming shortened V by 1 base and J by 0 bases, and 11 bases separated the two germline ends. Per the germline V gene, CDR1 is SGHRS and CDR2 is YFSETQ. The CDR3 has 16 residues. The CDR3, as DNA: TGCGCCAGCAGCTTGTTCACAGGACGCTCCTACAATGAGCAGTTCTTC. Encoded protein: CASSLFTGRSYNEQFF.